These 28 T cell receptor beta chains share one sample of origin, sequenced in a study of shared clonotypes between healthy human individuals. Assay: immunoSEQ multiplex PCR; the TCRdb copy retains only in-frame clones and omits some. Of 450,000 to 500,000 clones in the sample, 79% were seen once. The sequencing sample was made of PBMCs. The receptors here all came from a middle-aged woman in good health. Some clones in this sample may be carry-over from other donors' samples.

The chain recombines TRBV6-6 with TRBJ2-2, with 8 bases matching TRBD2. The length of the CDR3 is 15 residues. V shed 7 bases and J 6 bases; nucleotides not matched to a gene: 10. Germline CDR1 is MNHNY and CDR2 is SVGAGI (reference sequence). This CDR3 reads CASTGSGRAAGELFF. As DNA, the CDR3 is TGTGCCAGCACCGGTTCCGGGAGGGCGGCCGGGGAGCTGTTTTTT.

In the case of this clone: A read error may produce the germline difference seen at one junction end. The chain recombines TRBV5-4 with TRBJ1-2; 8 bases fit TRBD1. CDR1 and CDR2 from the germline V gene are SGHNT and YYREEE (reference sequence). CDR3 length: 15 residues. CDR3 amino acids: CTSSLTGQGPYGYTF. The CDR3 DNA reads TGTACCAGCAGCTTGACTGGACAGGGTCCCTATGGCTACACCTTC.

Comment on this clone: The same CDR3 is also encoded by other DNA sequences in this sample. V usage is TRBV28 and J usage is TRBJ2-7, with D unclear. The germline V and J ends were trimmed by 3 bases and 5 bases, with 5 bases remaining between them. Germline V gene sequence: CDR1 MDHEN, CDR2 SYDVKM. The CDR3 loop spans 11 amino acids. The CDR3 protein is CASSFLHEQYF. CDR3 DNA: TGTGCCAGCAGTTTTCTCCACGAGCAGTACTTC. The entire variable domain, with the rest obtained from reference TRBV28 and TRBJ2-7, is as follows: DVKVTQSSRYLVKRTGEKVFLECVQDMDHENMFWYRQDPGLGLRLIYFSYDVKMKEKGDIPEGYSVSREKKERFSLILESASTNQTSMYLCASSFLHEQYFGPGTRLTVT.

This chain uses TRBV5-1 with TRBJ1-4, with D perhaps TRBD1 (6 bases). Germline CDR1 is SGHRS and CDR2 is YFSETQ. The CDR3 loop spans 15 amino acids. Trimming cost V 3 bases and J 8 bases, with 17 bases left between them. The chain's CDR3 is CASSYGRTQGEKLFF. In DNA form, the CDR3 reads TGCGCCAGCAGCTACGGGCGGACGCAGGGGGAAAAACTGTTTTTT.

V gene TRBV5-1 combines with J gene TRBJ1-1; the D gene is possibly TRBD1 (5 bases). The CDR3 is 20 amino acids. Trimming pared 1 base from V and 0 bases from J, leaving 25 bases between. The germline gives CDR1 SGHRS, CDR2 YFSETQ. CDR3 amino acids: CASSLYGAVASGNLNTEAFF. Written as DNA, the CDR3 is TGCGCCAGCAGCTTGTATGGGGCGGTCGCTTCAGGTAATCTGAACACTGAAGCTTTCTTT.

The V gene is TRBV19, the J gene TRBJ2-7, with 13 bases lining up with TRBD2. This CDR3 is built from 16 residues. CDR1 and CDR2 from the germline V gene are LNHDA and SQIVND (reference sequence). V shed 5 bases, J shed 0 bases, and the junction held 4 bases outside the gene matches. CDR3 loop: CASSPRTSGSSYEQYF. CDR3 nucleotides: TGTGCCAGTAGTCCTCGGACTAGCGGGAGCTCCTACGAGCAGTACTTC.

The chain is built from TRBV27 and TRBJ2-2; the D gene could be TRBD1 or TRBD2 (5 bases each). V shed 0 bases and J shed 3 bases, with 11 bases lying between them. Germline V gene sequence: CDR1 MNHEY, CDR2 SMNVEV (reference sequence). The CDR3 is 16 amino acids. The CDR3 is CASSLSQGGYTGELFF. CDR3 sequence (DNA): TGTGCCAGCAGTTTATCGCAGGGCGGGTACACCGGGGAGCTGTTTTTT.

V and J are TRBV30 and TRBJ1-2; D not resolved. The CDR3 totals 13 residues. Trimming cost V 3 bases and J 1 base, with 9 bases left between them. Germline V gene lookup returns CDR1 GTSNPN and CDR2 SVGIG (reference sequence). The CDR3 loop is CAWSRAFNYGYTF. The CDR3 DNA reads as TGTGCCTGGAGCCGGGCCTTTAACTATGGCTACACCTTC.

The chain uses TRBV30 and TRBJ2-3; either TRBD1 or TRBD2 may supply D (5 bases each). Germline V gene data show CDR1 as GTSNPN and CDR2 as SVGIG (reference sequence). The CDR3 length is 15 residues. The ends were cut back, 1 base at V and 0 bases at J, with 11 bases in the middle. CDR3: CAWSDGALSTDTQYF. In DNA form, the CDR3 reads TGTGCCTGGAGTGACGGGGCCCTTAGCACAGATACGCAGTATTTT.

This chain uses TRBV19 with TRBJ2-1; 7 bases fit TRBD1. This CDR3 spans 14 amino acids. Germline V gene lookup returns CDR1 LNHDA and CDR2 SQIVND (reference sequence). J gave up 2 bases and V 4 bases, and 2 bases lay outside the gene matches. CDR3 protein: CASSNDRAYNEQFF. CDR3 DNA sequence: TGTGCCAGTAGTAATGACAGGGCCTACAATGAGCAGTTCTTC.

The chain couples TRBV5-8 to TRBJ2-3; 7 bases align to TRBD2. This CDR3 is built from 17 residues. CDR1 SGHTS and CDR2 YDEGEE come from the germline V gene. With V trimmed by 4 bases and J by 5 bases, 16 bases remained unmatched. The CDR3 spells CASSPGLWAGAIDTQYF. In nucleotides, the CDR3 is TGTGCCAGCAGCCCTGGATTATGGGCGGGAGCGATAGATACGCAGTATTTT.

In this sample, this clone turned up a few times. The chain employs TRBV29-1 and TRBJ1-5, with 7 positions matching TRBD1. J lost 5 bases, V lost 4 bases, and 5 bases had no gene match. The CDR3 sequence is 13 residues long. CDR1 SQVTM and CDR2 ANQGSEA come from the germline V gene. CDR3 sequence reads: CSVGQGEDQPQHF. CDR3 DNA sequence: TGCAGCGTTGGTCAGGGGGAGGATCAGCCCCAGCATTTT.

V and J are TRBV28 and TRBJ2-2; D is possibly TRBD2 (5 bases). This CDR3 comprises 15 residues. Deletions cut 2 bases from V and 6 bases from J, with 13 bases between. CDR1 is MDHEN, CDR2 SYDVKM, per germline. CDR3: CASSLTRLMAGELFF. CDR3 in DNA: TGTGCCAGCAGTTTAACTAGGTTGATGGCCGGGGAGCTGTTTTTT.

CDR3 sequence: CATSRDSGSTYEQYF. The CDR3 bases are TGTGCCACCAGCAGAGATAGCGGGAGCACCTACGAGCAGTACTTC. The chain uses TRBV15 and TRBJ2-7; 9 bases match TRBD2. Losses at the gene ends were 0 bases for V and 2 bases for J; bases not matched to a gene: 2. The germline gives CDR1 LNHNV, CDR2 YYDKDF (reference sequence). The CDR3 runs to 15 residues.

The gene calls are TRBV2 and TRBJ2-2; a weak D match, TRBD1 (6 bases). This CDR3 spans 14 amino acids. Germline V gene lookup returns CDR1 SNHLY and CDR2 FYNNEI. With 5 bases removed from V and 4 bases from J, the gap between germline ends came to 11 bases. CDR3 DNA: TGTGCCAGCAGTTCTACAGGGTTCACCGGGGAGCTGTTTTTT. This translates into CASSSTGFTGELFF.

The rearrangement links TRBV27 to TRBJ1-2; the D gene is possibly TRBD1 (5 bases). The CDR3 loop spans 14 amino acids. The V end was cut by 5 bases, the J end by 8 bases, with 18 bases between. CDR1 and CDR2 (germline): MNHEY, SMNVEV (reference sequence). CDR3 residues: CASSPSGYRGGYTF. Here the CDR3 DNA reads TGTGCCAGCAGTCCAAGTGGGTATAGGGGAGGCTACACCTTC.

The chain links TRBV5-4 to TRBJ2-7; D is unresolved. Germline CDR1 reads SGHNT; CDR2 reads YYREEE (reference sequence). This CDR3 spans 13 amino acids. Trimming removed 3 bases at V and 7 bases at J, with 14 bases between. The CDR3 here is CASSSESPKEQYF. In DNA, the CDR3 is TGTGCCAGCAGCTCGGAATCGCCGAAGGAGCAGTACTTC.

The chain is built from TRBV29-1 and TRBJ2-6, with TRBD2 matching 12 bases. Germline V lookup: CDR1 SQVTM, CDR2 ANQGSEA. Unmatched junction bases numbered 4, after V lost 4 bases and J lost 0 bases. This CDR3 contains 17 residues. CDR3 DNA sequence: TGCAGCGTTGTAACGGGACTAGCGGGCTCTGGGGCCAACGTCCTGACTTTC. Translated, it gives CSVVTGLAGSGANVLTF.

This clone was seen a few times. The chain recombines TRBV30 with TRBJ2-7; 13 bases line up with TRBD2. There are 14 residues in the CDR3. With V trimmed by 4 bases and J by 7 bases, 7 bases remained unmatched. CDR1 and CDR2 from the germline V gene are GTSNPN and SVGIG (reference sequence). The CDR3 DNA reads TGTGCCTGGAATGGACTAGCGGGAGTGGGGGAGCAGTACTTC. Translation gives CAWNGLAGVGEQYF.

The chain links TRBV5-1 to TRBJ2-3; the match to TRBD2 covers 13 bases. The CDR3 totals 18 residues. The V gene's germline CDR1 is SGHRS and CDR2 YFSETQ. Unmatched junction bases numbered 10, after V lost 5 bases and J lost 1 base. CDR3 sequence (DNA): TGCGCCAGCAGTCCCGGGACTAGCGGGGCTAGCGGCACAGATACGCAGTATTTT. Amino acids: CASSPGTSGASGTDTQYF.

V gene TRBV5-4 combines with J gene TRBJ2-3; D is undetermined. Per germline, CDR1 SGHNT and CDR2 YYREEE (reference sequence). V was trimmed by 1 base and J by 3 bases, leaving 15 bases between them. The length of the CDR3 is 16 residues. This CDR3 reads CASSLPSYVETDTQYF. The CDR3 bases are TGTGCCAGCAGCTTGCCGAGCTACGTAGAGACAGATACGCAGTATTTT.

The V call is TRBV7-8, the J call TRBJ1-5; D might be TRBD1 (6 bases). This CDR3 region has 14 residues. V gave up 0 bases and J gave up 4 bases, with 7 bases separating them. Germline V gives CDR1 SGHVS, CDR2 FQNEAQ. Here the CDR3 reads CASSLAGGNQPQHF. CDR3 bases: TGTGCCAGCAGCTTAGCAGGGGGAAATCAGCCCCAGCATTTT.

The chain employs TRBV5-6 and TRBJ2-7; the match to TRBD1 covers 7 bases. The CDR3 is made up of 15 amino acids. Trimming cost V 4 bases and J 7 bases; bases outside gene matches: 14. Germline loops: CDR1 SGHDT, CDR2 YYEEEE. The CDR3 DNA is TGTGCCAGCAGCCCCCAGGGGGTAGGGCGCGGAGAGCAGTACTTC. Amino acid sequence: CASSPQGVGRGEQYF.

This rearrangement joins TRBV4-2 to TRBJ1-3; unclear D gene. The CDR3 is 14 residues long. V shed 2 bases and J shed 2 bases, with 7 bases lying between them. Germline CDR1 and CDR2: LGHNA and YNFKEQ. The CDR3 region has the DNA TGTGCCAGCAGCCAACAGGCGACTGGAAACACCATATATTTT. It yields the protein CASSQQATGNTIYF.

The chain couples TRBV20-1 to TRBJ1-2; possible D gene TRBD1, 5 bases. With 1 base removed from V and 8 bases from J, the gap between germline ends came to 8 bases. This CDR3 has 11 residues. Germline V gives CDR1 DFQATT, CDR2 SNEGSKA (reference sequence). The CDR3 reads CSARGGWGYTF. For the CDR3, the DNA is TGCAGTGCTAGAGGGGGCTGGGGCTACACCTTC.

The V and J genes are TRBV18 and TRBJ2-3, with TRBD2 as a possible D gene (6 bases). The germline CDR1 and CDR2 sequences are KGHSH and LQKENI. The CDR3 totals 14 residues. V was pared by 2 bases and J by 4 bases, with 10 bases between. The chain's CDR3 is CASSPTRGADTQYF. The CDR3 coding sequence is TGTGCCAGCTCACCAACTCGCGGGGCAGATACGCAGTATTTT.

The chain has TRBV27 and TRBJ2-1; no reliable D call. The V gene's germline CDR1 is MNHEY and CDR2 SMNVEV (reference sequence). Trimming removed 5 bases at V and 2 bases at J, with 10 bases between. The CDR3 covers 14 residues. CDR3 amino acids: CASSPLSTYNEQFF. CDR3 DNA sequence: TGTGCCAGCAGTCCGCTCAGTACCTACAATGAGCAGTTCTTC.

This clone was observed once. The genes are TRBV27 and TRBJ1-2; 11 bases line up with TRBD1. The CDR3 is 13 amino acids. Per germline, CDR1 MNHEY and CDR2 SMNVEV (reference sequence). V shed 8 bases and J 8 bases; nucleotides not matched to a gene: 7. The CDR3 nucleotides are TGTGCCAGCCGCGACCGGGACAGGGGGGGCTACACCTTC. This translates into CASRDRDRGGYTF.